The clone carrying this T cell receptor beta chain was observed a handful of times. The primer mix had 60 Vbeta and 13 Jbeta primers. The assay was immunoSEQ multiplex PCR, and TCRdb's table has in-frame clones only and misses some. The data show 170,000 or so clones, 70% to 80% seen once. The data were obtained in a study of cytomegalovirus exposure and HLA in healthy donors. The V end was cut by 4 bases, the J end by 0 bases, with 10 bases between. This CDR3 has 15 residues. Germline CDR1 MNHEY, CDR2 SVGAGI. The chain combines TRBV6-5 with TRBJ1-5, with D tentatively TRBD1 (5 bases). The sample comprised PBMCs. The sequence derives from a woman in her thirties or forties in good health and CMV-seronegative. CDR3 sequence reads: CASSLTGDSNQPQHF. In DNA form, the CDR3 reads TGTGCCAGCAGTTTAACAGGAGATAGCAATCAGCCCCAGCATTTT.